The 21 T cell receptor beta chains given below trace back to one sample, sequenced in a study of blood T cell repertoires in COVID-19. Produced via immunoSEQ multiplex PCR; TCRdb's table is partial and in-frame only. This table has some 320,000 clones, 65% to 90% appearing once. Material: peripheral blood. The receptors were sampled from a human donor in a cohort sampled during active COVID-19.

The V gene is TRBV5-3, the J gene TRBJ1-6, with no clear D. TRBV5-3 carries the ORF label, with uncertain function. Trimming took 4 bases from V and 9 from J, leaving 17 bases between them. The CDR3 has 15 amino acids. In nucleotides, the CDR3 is TGTGCCAGAAGCCCGGCCGTCAGGAGGAGTTCACCCCTCCACTTT. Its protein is CARSPAVRRSSPLHF.

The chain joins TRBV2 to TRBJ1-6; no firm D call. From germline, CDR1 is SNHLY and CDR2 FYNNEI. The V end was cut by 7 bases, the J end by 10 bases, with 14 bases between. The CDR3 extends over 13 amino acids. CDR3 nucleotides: TGTGCCAGCACCCTGGCGGCCTTCTCACCCCTCCACTTT. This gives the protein CASTLAAFSPLHF.

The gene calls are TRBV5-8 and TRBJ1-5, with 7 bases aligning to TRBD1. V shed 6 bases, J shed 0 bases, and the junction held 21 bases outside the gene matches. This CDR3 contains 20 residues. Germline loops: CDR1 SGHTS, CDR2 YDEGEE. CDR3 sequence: CASNLVQNYRGHNSNQPQHF. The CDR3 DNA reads TGTGCCAGCAACTTAGTTCAAAATTACAGGGGACACAATAGCAATCAGCCCCAGCATTTT.

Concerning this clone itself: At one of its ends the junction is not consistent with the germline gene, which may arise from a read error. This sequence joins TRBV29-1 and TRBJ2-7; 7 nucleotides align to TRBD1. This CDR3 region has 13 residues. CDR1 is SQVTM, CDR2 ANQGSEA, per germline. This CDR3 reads CSVEDRASYEQYF. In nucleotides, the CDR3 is TGCAGCGTCGAAGACAGGGCGAGCTACGAGCAGTACTTC.

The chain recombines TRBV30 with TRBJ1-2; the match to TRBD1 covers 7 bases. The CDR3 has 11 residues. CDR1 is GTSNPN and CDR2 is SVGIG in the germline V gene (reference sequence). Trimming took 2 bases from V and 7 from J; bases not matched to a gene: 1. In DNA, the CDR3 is TGTGCCTGGAGTCCAGGGGGTGGCTACACCTTC. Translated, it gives CAWSPGGGYTF.

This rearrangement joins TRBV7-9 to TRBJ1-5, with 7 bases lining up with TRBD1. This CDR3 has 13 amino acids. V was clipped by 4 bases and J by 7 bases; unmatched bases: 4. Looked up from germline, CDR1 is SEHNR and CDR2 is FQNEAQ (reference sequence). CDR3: CASSSTGEQPQHF. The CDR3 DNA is TGTGCCAGCAGCTCAACAGGGGAACAGCCCCAGCATTTT.

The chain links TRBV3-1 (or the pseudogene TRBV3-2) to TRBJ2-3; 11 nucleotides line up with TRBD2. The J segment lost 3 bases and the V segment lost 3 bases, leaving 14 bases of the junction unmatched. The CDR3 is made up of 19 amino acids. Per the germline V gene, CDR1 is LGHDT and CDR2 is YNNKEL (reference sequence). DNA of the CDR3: TGTGCCAGCAGCCAGGATACCCTTACTAGCGGGGGTCAAACAGATACGCAGTATTTT. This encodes CASSQDTLTSGGQTDTQYF.

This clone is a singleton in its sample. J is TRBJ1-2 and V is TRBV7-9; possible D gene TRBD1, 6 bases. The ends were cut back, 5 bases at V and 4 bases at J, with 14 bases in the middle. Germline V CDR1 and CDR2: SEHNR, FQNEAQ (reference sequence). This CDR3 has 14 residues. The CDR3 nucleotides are TGTGCCAGCAGCCGATCTACAGGGCCCTATGGCTACACCTTC. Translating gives CASSRSTGPYGYTF.

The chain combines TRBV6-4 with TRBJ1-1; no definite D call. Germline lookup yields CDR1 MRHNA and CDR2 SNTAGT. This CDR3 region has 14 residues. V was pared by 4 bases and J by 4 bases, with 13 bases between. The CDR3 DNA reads TGTGCCAGCAGTGTGAGGCCGGGTAGCACTGAAGCTTTCTTT. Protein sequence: CASSVRPGSTEAFF.

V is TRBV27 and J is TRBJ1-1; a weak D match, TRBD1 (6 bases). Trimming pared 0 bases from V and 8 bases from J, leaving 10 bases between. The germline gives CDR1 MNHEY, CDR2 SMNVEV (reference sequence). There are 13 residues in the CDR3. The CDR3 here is CASSLSGGEEAFF. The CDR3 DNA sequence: TGTGCCAGCAGTTTATCAGGGGGGGAGGAAGCTTTCTTT.

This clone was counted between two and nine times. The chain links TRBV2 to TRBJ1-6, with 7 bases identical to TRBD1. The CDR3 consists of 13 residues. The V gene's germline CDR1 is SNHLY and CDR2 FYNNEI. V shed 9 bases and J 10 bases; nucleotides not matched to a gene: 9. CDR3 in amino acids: CARRTGGGSPLHF. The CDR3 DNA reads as TGTGCCAGAAGGACAGGAGGTGGCTCACCCCTCCACTTT.

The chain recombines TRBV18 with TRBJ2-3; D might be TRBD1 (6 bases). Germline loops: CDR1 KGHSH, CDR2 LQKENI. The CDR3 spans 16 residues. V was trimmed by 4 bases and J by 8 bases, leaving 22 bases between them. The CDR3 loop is CASSLGTLSLIGTQYF. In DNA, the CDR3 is TGTGCCAGCTCACTGGGGACACTCAGCCTAATTGGTACGCAGTATTTT.

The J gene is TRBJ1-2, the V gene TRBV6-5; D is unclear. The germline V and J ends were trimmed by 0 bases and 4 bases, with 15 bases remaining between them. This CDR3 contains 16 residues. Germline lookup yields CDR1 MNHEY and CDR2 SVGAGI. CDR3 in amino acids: CASSYSEAARGYGYTF. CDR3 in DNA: TGTGCCAGCAGTTACTCCGAAGCAGCTCGAGGCTATGGCTACACCTTC.

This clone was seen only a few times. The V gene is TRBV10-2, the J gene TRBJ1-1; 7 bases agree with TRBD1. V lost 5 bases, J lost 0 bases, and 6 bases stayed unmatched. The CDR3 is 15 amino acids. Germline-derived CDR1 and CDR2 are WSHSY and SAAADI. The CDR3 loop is CASSNQGGMNTEAFF. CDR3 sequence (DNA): TGCGCCAGCAGTAATCAGGGGGGCATGAACACTGAAGCTTTCTTT.

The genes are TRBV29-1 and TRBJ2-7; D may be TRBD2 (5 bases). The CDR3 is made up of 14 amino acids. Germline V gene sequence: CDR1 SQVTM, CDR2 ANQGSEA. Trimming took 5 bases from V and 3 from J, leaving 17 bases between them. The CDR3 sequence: CSVLGQTTLYEQYF. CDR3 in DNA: TGCAGCGTTTTAGGTCAGACTACCCTCTACGAGCAGTACTTC.

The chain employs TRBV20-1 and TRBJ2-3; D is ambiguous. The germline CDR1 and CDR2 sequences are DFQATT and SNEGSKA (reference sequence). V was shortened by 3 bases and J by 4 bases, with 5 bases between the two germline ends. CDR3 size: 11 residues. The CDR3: CSASPADTQYF. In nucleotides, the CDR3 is TGCAGTGCTAGCCCGGCAGATACGCAGTATTTT.

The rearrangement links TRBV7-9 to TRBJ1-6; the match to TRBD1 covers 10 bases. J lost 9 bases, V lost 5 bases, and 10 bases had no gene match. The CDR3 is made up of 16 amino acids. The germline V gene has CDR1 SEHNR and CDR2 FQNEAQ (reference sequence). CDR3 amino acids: CASSLPGTGASSPLHF. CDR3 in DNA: TGTGCCAGCAGCCTACCCGGGACAGGGGCATCTTCACCCCTCCACTTT.

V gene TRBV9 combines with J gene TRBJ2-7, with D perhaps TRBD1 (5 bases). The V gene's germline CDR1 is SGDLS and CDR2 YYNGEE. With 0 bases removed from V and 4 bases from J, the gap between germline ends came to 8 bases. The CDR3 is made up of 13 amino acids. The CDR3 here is CASSVEDTYEQYF. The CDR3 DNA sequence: TGTGCCAGCAGCGTAGAGGACACTTACGAGCAGTACTTC.

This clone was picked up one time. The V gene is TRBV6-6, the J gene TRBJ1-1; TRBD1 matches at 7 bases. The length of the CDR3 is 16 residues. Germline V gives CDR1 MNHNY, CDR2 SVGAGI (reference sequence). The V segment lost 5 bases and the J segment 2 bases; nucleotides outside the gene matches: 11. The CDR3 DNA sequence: TGTGCCAGCAGTGCGAGGGGACAGCGACTCAACACTGAAGCTTTCTTT. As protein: CASSARGQRLNTEAFF.

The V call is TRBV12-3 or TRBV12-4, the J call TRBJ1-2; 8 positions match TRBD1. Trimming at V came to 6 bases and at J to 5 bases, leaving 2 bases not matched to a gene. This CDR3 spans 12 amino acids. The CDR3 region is CASRDREYGYTF. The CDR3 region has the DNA TGTGCCAGCAGGGACAGGGAGTATGGCTACACCTTC.

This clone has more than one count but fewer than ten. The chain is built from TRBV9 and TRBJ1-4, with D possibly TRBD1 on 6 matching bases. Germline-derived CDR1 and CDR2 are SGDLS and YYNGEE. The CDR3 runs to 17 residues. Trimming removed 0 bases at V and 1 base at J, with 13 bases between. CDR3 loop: CASSVATGMETNEKLFF. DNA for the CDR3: TGTGCCAGCAGCGTAGCTACAGGGATGGAAACTAATGAAAAACTGTTTTTT. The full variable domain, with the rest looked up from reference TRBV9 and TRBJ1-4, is DSGVTQTPKHLITATGQRVTLRCSPRSGDLSVYWYQQSLDQGLQFLIQYYNGEERAKGNILERFSAQQFPDLHSELNLSSLELGDSALYFCASSVATGMETNEKLFFGSGTQLSVL.